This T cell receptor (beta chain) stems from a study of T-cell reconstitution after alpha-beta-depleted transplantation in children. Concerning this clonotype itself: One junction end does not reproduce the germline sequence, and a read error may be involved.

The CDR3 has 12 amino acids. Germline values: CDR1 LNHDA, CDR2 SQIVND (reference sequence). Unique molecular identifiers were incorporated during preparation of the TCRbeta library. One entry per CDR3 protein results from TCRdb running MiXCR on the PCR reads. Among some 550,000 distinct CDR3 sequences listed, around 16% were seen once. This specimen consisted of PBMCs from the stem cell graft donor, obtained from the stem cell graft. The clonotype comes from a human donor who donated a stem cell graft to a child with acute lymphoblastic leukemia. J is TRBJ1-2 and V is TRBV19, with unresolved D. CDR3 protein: CASTTGYGGYPF. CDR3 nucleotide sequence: TGTGCCAGTACTACGGGGTATGGTGGCTACCCCTTC.